Listed below are T cell receptor beta chains from one sample, sequenced in a study of neurological immune-mediated disorders. TCRdb re-derived calls from the 5' RACE reads in MiXCR, one entry per CDR3 protein. Of about 62,000 distinct CDR3 sequences listed, 4% to 6% are singletons. Sequenced input: PBMCs. The source of these receptors is a woman aged 45-59 years with multiple sclerosis. CDR3s include the opening cysteine and the closing phenylalanine or tryptophan. A D gene is named only where the DNA matches it firmly. A clone size is listed for some rows: how often the clone was seen (once, few, many), or a class if it is expanded.

>-|TRBV5-1|TRBJ2-7|many
TGCGCCAGCAGCTTGCCTTCTAGCTACGAGCAGTACTTC
CASSLPSSYEQYF
>TRBD1|TRBV7-2|TRBJ1-5|many
TGTGCCAGCAGCTACGACAGGGGTGGCCAGCCCCAGAATTTT
CASSYDRGGQPQNF
>TRBD2|TRBV20-1|TRBJ2-1|many
TGCAGTGCTAGAGGCCGGACTAGCGGGTTCAATGAGCAGTTCTTC
CSARGRTSGFNEQFF
>-|TRBV20-1|TRBJ1-1|many
TGCAGTGCGACCGACGGGGGGCGTACGTTCACTGAAGCTTTCTTT
CSATDGGRTFTEAFF
>-|TRBV7-9|TRBJ2-7|-
TGTGCCAGCAGCCTAAACATCCCCTACGAGCAGTACTTC
CASSLNIPYEQYF
>-|TRBV12-3/TRBV12-4|TRBJ2-2|-
TGTGCCAGCAGGGATGGTTGGAACACCGGGGAGCTGTTTTTT
CASRDGWNTGELFF
>TRBD2|TRBV10-3|TRBJ2-1|few
TGTGCCATCAGTGATGCCGGGACTAGAGGCGGTGGGGAGCAGTTCTTC
CAISDAGTRGGGEQFF
>TRBD1|TRBV6-6|TRBJ1-2|many
TGTGCCAGCAGTTACGGACAGGGGAGCTATGGCTACACCTTC
CASSYGQGSYGYTF
>-|TRBV15|TRBJ2-1|many
TGTGCCACCAGCAGAGATGGAGGAGGCTGGGCAAATAACGAGCAGTTCTTC
CATSRDGGGWANNEQFF
>-|TRBV10-3|TRBJ2-5|many
TGTGCCATCAGTGAGTCGGGTGCTAGGCAAGAGACCCAGTACTTC
CAISESGARQETQYF
>-|TRBV7-9|TRBJ2-1|many
TGTGCCAGCAGCTACTTATCCTACAATGAGCAGTTCTTC
CASSYLSYNEQFF
>-|TRBV7-9|TRBJ2-5|many
TGTGCCACAGGAGTTAACCAAGAGACCCAGTACTTC
CATGVNQETQYF
>TRBD2|TRBV20-1|TRBJ2-1|many
TGCAGTGCGGGTAGCGGGGGCCAATTGAATGAGCAGTTCTTC
CSAGSGGQLNEQFF
>-|TRBV20-1|TRBJ1-1|many
TGCAGTGCCCCGAGGTTGAACACTGAAGCTTTCTTT
CSAPRLNTEAFF
>TRBD1|TRBV19|TRBJ2-3|-
TGTGCCAGTAGTATCGCGCCGGGACAGGGGGCAGATACGCAGTATTTT
CASSIAPGQGADTQYF
>-|TRBV5-1|TRBJ2-7|many
TGCGCCAGCAGCCGGGACGGCTACGAGCAGTACTTC
CASSRDGYEQYF
>-|TRBV4-3|TRBJ1-5|many
TGCGCCAGCAGCCAAGACTATGATAGCAATCAGCCCCAGCATTTT
CASSQDYDSNQPQHF
>-|TRBV7-9|TRBJ2-5|many
TGTGCTGCTGGGATGAAAGAGACCCAGTACTTC
CAAGMKETQYF
>TRBD2|TRBV12-3/TRBV12-4|TRBJ2-7|-
TGTGCCAGCAGTTCGGGACTAGCGGGGTGGGAGCAGTACTTC
CASSSGLAGWEQYF
>TRBD2|TRBV20-1|TRBJ2-5|many
TGCAGTGCTAGCCTTGTCGGGCGGGGGGGGACCCAGTACTTC
CSASLVGRGGTQYF
>-|TRBV7-7|TRBJ2-1|few
TGTGCTAGCAGCTTTTCAGCGAGTAATGAGCAGTTCTTC
CASSFSASNEQFF
>-|TRBV12-3/TRBV12-4|TRBJ2-5|many
TGTGCCAGCAGTTTGAGGCAGGGGGGGGGAGAGACCCAGTACTTC
CASSLRQGGGETQYF
>-|TRBV18|TRBJ1-2|few
TGTGCCAGCTCACCTGGGGAAGGCGGCTACACCTTC
CASSPGEGGYTF
>-|TRBV12-3/TRBV12-4|TRBJ2-3|many
TGTGCCAGCAGTCCCGACAGAAGCACAGATACGCAGTATTTT
CASSPDRSTDTQYF
>TRBD1|TRBV29-1|TRBJ2-3|few
TGCAGCGTTGTCCCGACAGGGGGCGTTCAAGATACACAGTATTTT
CSVVPTGGVQDTQYF
>-|TRBV6-6|TRBJ1-5|many
TGTGCCAGCAGTTTCCGGGCGGACAGATTAGATCAGCCCCAGCATTTT
CASSFRADRLDQPQHF
>TRBD1|TRBV5-1|TRBJ1-1|many
TGCGCCAGCAGCCAGAGACAGGGAGTAGGGACTGAAGCTTTCTTT
CASSQRQGVGTEAFF
>TRBD1|TRBV11-3|TRBJ2-1|many
TGTGCCAGCAGTGGGACAGGAATCCCCTCCTACAATGAGCAGTTCTTC
CASSGTGIPSYNEQFF
>-|TRBV11-3|TRBJ1-1|-
TGTGCCAGCAGCAAGGATGGGGGCTGGGAGAACACTGAAGCTTTCTTT
CASSKDGGWENTEAFF
>-|TRBV7-3|TRBJ2-7|many
TGTGCCAGCAGCGAATCCTCAGCGCGGGGCTACGAGCAGTACTTC
CASSESSARGYEQYF
>-|TRBV7-2|TRBJ1-2|many
TGTGCCAGCAGCCCTGCGCTGACCTATGGCTACACCTTC
CASSPALTYGYTF
>TRBD2|TRBV27|TRBJ2-1|many
TGTGCCAGCAGCCCGACTAGCAGGCGGCATGAGCAGTTCTTC
CASSPTSRRHEQFF
>-|TRBV20-1|TRBJ1-5|-
TGCAGTGCTAGATTCCAGGGGAATATGGACAATCAGCCCCAGCATTTT
CSARFQGNMDNQPQHF
>TRBD1|TRBV5-5|TRBJ1-5|few
TGTGCCAGCAGCGCCCGGGACAGGGGAACCTTCTCTTTCAATCAGCCCCAGCATTTT
CASSARDRGTFSFNQPQHF
>TRBD1|TRBV29-1|TRBJ2-1|-
TGCAGCGTGGGGACAGGGGGCTTTTTCAATGAGCAGTTCTTC
CSVGTGGFFNEQFF
>TRBD1|TRBV29-1|TRBJ2-5|many
TGCAGCGTTGAAGATTCCAGGGGGAAGACCCAGTACTTC
CSVEDSRGKTQYF
>-|TRBV24-1|TRBJ2-3|-
TGTGCCACCAGTGATGAGGAAACGCAGTATTTT
CATSDEETQYF
>-|TRBV6-5|TRBJ1-6|-
TGTGCCAGCAGCCTACGGACGGACTCACCCCTCAACTTT
CASSLRTDSPLNF
>-|TRBV5-1|TRBJ1-3|many
TGCGCCAGCAGCTTCAACGGAAACACCATATATTTT
CASSFNGNTIYF
>-|TRBV7-6|TRBJ2-2|-
TGTGCCAGTTCGATGGGGGGGAACACCGGGGAGCTGTTTTTT
CASSMGGNTGELFF
>-|TRBV3-1|TRBJ2-3|many
TGTGCCAGCAGCCAAGCAGATACGCAGTATTTT
CASSQADTQYF
>-|TRBV9|TRBJ2-3|many
TGTGCCAGCAGCGTAGACCAGCCCTATCGTACAGATACGCAGTATTTT
CASSVDQPYRTDTQYF
>TRBD1|TRBV24-1|TRBJ2-1|many
TGTGCCACCAGTGATTTTAAGCGGACAGGGACTCACAATGAGCAGTTCTTC
CATSDFKRTGTHNEQFF
>TRBD1|TRBV6-5|TRBJ1-2|many
TGTGCCAGCAGTCAGGGGGGCCGTAGGGCTAACTATGGCTACACCTTC
CASSQGGRRANYGYTF
>TRBD2|TRBV9|TRBJ2-7|few
TGTGCCAGCAGCGAATGGGGGGGCTCCTACGAGCAGTACTTC
CASSEWGGSYEQYF
>-|TRBV20-1|TRBJ1-1|-
TGCAGTGCTAGCCGGGGACGGGGGAACACTGAAGCTTTCTTT
CSASRGRGNTEAFF
>-|TRBV12-3/TRBV12-4|TRBJ1-5|few
TGTGCCAGCAGTCGAACTAGCAATCAGCCCCAGCATTTT
CASSRTSNQPQHF
>TRBD1|TRBV29-1|TRBJ1-2|many
TGCAGCGTCGCAAAAACAGGGGATCCTAACTATGGCTACACCTTC
CSVAKTGDPNYGYTF
>TRBD1|TRBV20-1|TRBJ1-1|many
TGCAGTGCTCTAAACAGGGGAATGAACACTGAAGCTTTCTTT
CSALNRGMNTEAFF
>-|TRBV9|TRBJ2-3|many
TGTGCCAGCAGCGTAGCGCTCGGGCGCACAGATACGCAGTATTTT
CASSVALGRTDTQYF
>TRBD1|TRBV12-3/TRBV12-4|TRBJ1-1|many
TGTGCCAGCAGTTTCCTACAGGGGGACACTGAAGCTTTCTTT
CASSFLQGDTEAFF
>-|TRBV7-2|TRBJ2-7|many
TGTGCCAGCAGCTTAGGGATGGGGCTCCCGAGCGAGCAGTACTTC
CASSLGMGLPSEQYF
>-|TRBV7-9|TRBJ2-5|many
TGTGCCAGCAGCCAGCCGAATGGGGAGCCAGAGACCCAGTACTTC
CASSQPNGEPETQYF